Reported below is one T cell receptor (beta chain). This sample is part of a study of blood T cell repertoires in COVID-19. Clones were read by immunoSEQ multiplex PCR, and TCRdb kept only the in-frame ones, dropping some. The profile covers 150,000 to 200,000 clones, with 87% appearing a single time and approximately 2.1% taken by the ten largest. The V gene lost 4 bases and the J gene lost 5 bases, with 16 bases spanning the gap. From germline, CDR1 is SGHRS and CDR2 YFSETQ. The CDR3 loop spans 15 amino acids. The chain has TRBV5-1 and TRBJ2-4; tentative D call: TRBD1 (7 bases). This receptor was obtained from a woman in her 30s who had recovered from COVID-19. The sequenced material came from PBMCs or T cells enriched from blood (not recorded which). The CDR3 protein is CASSPGPRGENIQYF. The CDR3 nucleotides read TGCGCCAGCAGCCCGGGCCCCAGGGGGGAAAACATTCAGTACTTC.